The rows below give T cell receptor beta chains drawn from one sample of a study of blood T cell repertoires in COVID-19. Repertoires were generated with immunoSEQ multiplex PCR, while TCRdb's copy carries only in-frame clones and drops some. The sample comprises a few hundred thousand clones, about 91% of which are singletons, and around 12% rests with the top ten. The sample was peripheral blood. The receptors derive from a woman between 45 and 65 years old with COVID-19, enrolled during active disease. Each CDR3 is given with its conserved first and last residue. The D gene is left open where the match is weak. Only some rows state a clone size, as once, few, many or a class for expanded clones.

size,J,D,V,DNA,CDR3
-,TRBJ2-1,TRBD1,TRBV18,TGTGCCAGCCGGGGGACAGGCTTAGGGAATGAGCAGTTCTTC,CASRGTGLGNEQFF
-,TRBJ1-6,-,TRBV5-1,TGCGCCAGCAGCTTGGAAGTCCAAAGGGGGATTTCACCCCTCCACTTT,CASSLEVQRGISPLHF
-,TRBJ2-1,TRBD2,TRBV5-1,TGCGCCAGCAGCTTGTATTGGACTAGCGGGGGGAACGAGCAGTTCTTC,CASSLYWTSGGNEQFF
-,TRBJ1-2,-,TRBV5-1,TGCGCCAGCAGCTTGGCACAGGGAGCCTATGGCTACACCTTC,CASSLAQGAYGYTF
-,TRBJ1-4,-,TRBV9,TGTGCCAGCAGCGTAGGCATCGGGGGAACTAATGAAAAACTGTTTTTT,CASSVGIGGTNEKLFF
once,TRBJ2-1,-,TRBV7-2,TGTGCCAGCAGCTTACGGGGAGCCTCCGATGAGCAGTTCTTC,CASSLRGASDEQFF
few,TRBJ1-2,TRBD1,TRBV6-5,TGTGCCAGTATCGCGACAGGGGTGGTTTTGGATGGCTACACCTTC,CASIATGVVLDGYTF
-,TRBJ1-1,-,TRBV5-1,TGCGCCAGCAGCTCCCAGCGGGGGAACACTGAAGCTTTCTTT,CASSSQRGNTEAFF
-,TRBJ1-5,TRBD1,TRBV18,TGTGCCAGCTCACCCGACAGGGAGGGCAATCAGCCCCAGCATTTT,CASSPDREGNQPQHF
-,TRBJ2-7,TRBD2,TRBV2,TGTGTCACAGCCGGGACTAGCGGCTACGAGCAGTACTTC,CVTAGTSGYEQYF
-,TRBJ1-5,-,TRBV2,TGTGCCAGCAGTCCGACAGTGTCGGGTCTCAATCAGCCCCAGCATTTT,CASSPTVSGLNQPQHF
-,TRBJ2-3,-,TRBV28,TGTGCCAGCATTAAACCCGGGACTCACACAGATACGCAGTATTTT,CASIKPGTHTDTQYF
-,TRBJ2-2,TRBD2,TRBV5-4,TGTGCCAGCAGCTTTCTGCGGGGGGGCGGAAACACCGGGGAGCTGTTTTTT,CASSFLRGGGNTGELFF
-,TRBJ2-7,TRBD1,TRBV30,TGTGCCACACAGGGGGCTGGCTACGAGCAGTACTTC,CATQGAGYEQYF
-,TRBJ1-5,-,TRBV24-1,TGTGCCACGGGAGGAGGGTACAATCAGCCCCAGCATTTT,CATGGGYNQPQHF
-,TRBJ2-3,TRBD2,TRBV5-1,TGCGCCAGCAGCCCTGGACTAGCAAGGGATACGCAGTATTTT,CASSPGLARDTQYF
-,TRBJ2-2,-,TRBV29-1,TGCAGCGTTAAGACAGATTTGGCGAACACCGGGGAGCTGTTTTTT,CSVKTDLANTGELFF
-,TRBJ1-1,-,TRBV5-4,TGTGCCAGCAGCTTGGCCAGGGACACTGAAGCTTTCTTT,CASSLARDTEAFF
once,TRBJ2-3,-,TRBV6-5,TGTGCCAGCAAATCGACAGGATGGGGGGATACGCAGTATTTT,CASKSTGWGDTQYF
-,TRBJ1-2,-,TRBV3-1/TRBV3-2,TGTGCCAGCAGCCAAGATTCCGGGAACTATGGCTACACCTTC,CASSQDSGNYGYTF
once,TRBJ2-1,TRBD2,TRBV27,TGTGCCAGCAACCCCGGGACTAGCGGAAGGAATGAGCAGTTCTTC,CASNPGTSGRNEQFF
-,TRBJ2-7,-,TRBV11-3,TGTGCCAGCAGCTTAGCAAAGGGGTACGAGCAGTACTTC,CASSLAKGYEQYF
-,TRBJ1-3,-,TRBV28,TGTGCCAGCAGTTGGGGCGTCACGGACTCTGGAAACACCATATATTTT,CASSWGVTDSGNTIYF
-,TRBJ1-2,-,TRBV12-3/TRBV12-4,TGTGCCAGCAGTTTACAGTATGGCTACACCTTC,CASSLQYGYTF
-,TRBJ1-1,TRBD1,TRBV9,TGTGCCAGTAGCTTAAAGGACAGGCCTCTGGGAGCTTTCTTT,CASSLKDRPLGAFF
-,TRBJ2-7,-,TRBV5-5,TGTGCCAGCAGCTTCTCCAGGCCCTACGAGCAGTACTTC,CASSFSRPYEQYF
-,TRBJ2-7,TRBD1,TRBV11-2,TGTGCCAGCAGCCGGGACAGCCAATACGAGCAGTACTTC,CASSRDSQYEQYF
-,TRBJ2-3,TRBD2,TRBV11-2,TGTGCCAGCAGCTGGGGGGGATGGGCGCTCAACACAGATACGCAGTATTTT,CASSWGGWALNTDTQYF
-,TRBJ1-1,-,TRBV30,TGTGCCTGGAGTCGACACGCGAACACTGAAGCTTTCTTT,CAWSRHANTEAFF
-,TRBJ2-7,-,TRBV11-2,TGTGCCAGCAGCCTTAGTTTGGGCGGGGCCTACGAGCAGTACTTC,CASSLSLGGAYEQYF